This T cell receptor beta chain was obtained from a study of regulatory T cells in long-lasting Graves disease. The time point is: newly diagnosed GD, antithyroid drugs for less than 3 months. PBMC-derived RNA was used for the TCR library. Staff took about 9.8 milliliters of peripheral blood and put it into EDTA tubes. Many counts were recorded for this clonotype. The CDR3 runs to 15 residues. V lost 4 bases to trimming and J lost 2 bases, with 15 bases between them. CDR1 and CDR2 (germline): KGHSH, LQKENI. Through Arm-PCR of CDR3 regions and iRepertoire HTBI primers, TCR beta libraries were built. TCRdb redid the calling of the multiplex PCR reads with MiXCR, one entry per CDR3 protein. Of 560,000 or so distinct CDR3 sequences in the sample, roughly 16% are singletons; the top ten hold around 13%. In addition, the sample was reused for a study of T cells in Graves' hyperthyroidism and ophthalmopathy. Per that study: Researchers defined stable Graves' hyperthyroidism as no ophthalmopathy progression within 18 months. When the TCR CDR3 underwent first-round RT-PCR, the HTBI primer set was used.

The sequence came from a man aged 18 to 29 with Graves disease. Material: peripheral blood mononuclear cells (PBMCs), obtained at new diagnosis, from a patient treated with antithyroid drugs. The chain links TRBV18 to TRBJ2-7; D call uncertain. The CDR3 nucleotides are TGTGCCAGCTCACTGGCCGACTTTCCGACCTACGAGCAGTACTTC. Its protein product is CASSLADFPTYEQYF.